The 21 T cell receptor beta chains given below trace back to one sample, sequenced in a study of T cell responses to AZD1222 COVID-19 vaccine. This table comes from immunoSEQ multiplex PCR, and its TCRdb copy is limited to in-frame clones, with some not included. The sample has 100,000 or so clones; about 88% are singletons. Material: peripheral blood, obtained on day 0 of AZD1222 vaccination. These receptors were obtained from an adult in good health.

The chain links TRBV18 to TRBJ1-6, with TRBD1 as a possible D gene (5 bases). This CDR3 comprises 15 residues. The germline gives CDR1 KGHSH, CDR2 LQKENI. The V and J ends lost 9 bases and 13 bases respectively, with 25 bases between them. In nucleotides, the CDR3 is TGTGCCAGTACTCGGACCTCCGGGGGTAGAGATCCCCTCCACTTT. It yields the protein CASTRTSGGRDPLHF.

This chain joins TRBV20-1 and TRBJ2-1, with D unresolved. The CDR3 is 11 amino acids. CDR1 DFQATT and CDR2 SNEGSKA come from the germline V gene (reference sequence). V was pared by 8 bases and J by 9 bases, with 14 bases between. CDR3 amino acids: CSTLTLGEQFF. CDR3 DNA sequence: TGCAGTACTTTGACCCTCGGTGAGCAGTTCTTC.

This sequence joins TRBV19 and TRBJ2-7; 8 bases align to TRBD1. Germline V lookup: CDR1 LNHDA, CDR2 SQIVND (reference sequence). Losses at the gene ends were 5 bases for V and 5 bases for J; bases not matched to a gene: 8. The CDR3 is made up of 14 amino acids. The CDR3 DNA reads TGTGCCAGTAGTCCCCACAGGGGGAGGAACGAGCAGTACTTC. Encoded protein: CASSPHRGRNEQYF.

The CDR3, as DNA: TGTGCCAGTAGTCCCCGGACAGGGATATCCCTCACCGGGGAGCTGTTTTTT. Protein: CASSPRTGISLTGELFF. V is TRBV19 and J is TRBJ2-2; 8 positions match TRBD1. The CDR3 consists of 17 residues. Germline lookup yields CDR1 LNHDA and CDR2 SQIVND (reference sequence). V trimming: 5 bases; J trimming: 4 bases; junction bases outside the gene matches: 12.

The chain is built from TRBV28 and TRBJ2-3; D is unresolved. The length of the CDR3 is 14 residues. The germline V gene encodes CDR1 MDHEN and CDR2 SYDVKM. Between the trimmed V and J ends, which lost 0 bases and 3 bases, there was a span of 7 bases. For the CDR3, the DNA is TGTGCCAGCAGTTTATGGGGAAGGACAGATACGCAGTATTTT. It translates to CASSLWGRTDTQYF.

V is TRBV9 and J is TRBJ2-1; D not resolved. The V end was cut by 0 bases, the J end by 0 bases, with 7 bases between. From germline, CDR1 is SGDLS and CDR2 YYNGEE. The CDR3 is made up of 15 amino acids. CDR3 region: CASSVGMGSYNEQFF. The CDR3 DNA sequence: TGTGCCAGCAGCGTAGGGATGGGCTCCTACAATGAGCAGTTCTTC.

This rearrangement joins TRBV6-6 to TRBJ2-3; D gene ambiguous. V was pared by 6 bases and J by 2 bases, with 9 bases between. The CDR3 has 13 residues. The germline V gene encodes CDR1 MNHNY and CDR2 SVGAGI (reference sequence). CDR3: CASRELATDTQYF. The CDR3, as DNA: TGTGCCAGCAGAGAGCTCGCCACAGATACGCAGTATTTT.

The rearrangement links TRBV9 to TRBJ1-1; D is ambiguous. The CDR3 length is 13 residues. V was trimmed by 0 bases and J by 4 bases, leaving 7 bases between them. The germline gives CDR1 SGDLS, CDR2 YYNGEE. DNA for the CDR3: TGTGCCAGCAGCGTAGCTCGAGGCACTGAAGCTTTCTTT. Translated: CASSVARGTEAFF.

This clone was seen just once. The rearrangement links TRBV28 to TRBJ1-1; 9 positions match TRBD1. The CDR3 covers 14 residues. The trim removed 4 bases at V and 5 bases at J, leaving 5 bases unmatched. Per the germline V gene, CDR1 is MDHEN and CDR2 is SYDVKM. The CDR3 sequence is CASSWDRVRTEAFF. Here the CDR3 DNA reads TGTGCCAGCAGTTGGGACAGGGTGAGGACTGAAGCTTTCTTT.

The chain joins TRBV7-2 to TRBJ2-1; no clear D gene. CDR3 length equals 16 residues. Trimming took off 0 bases at V and 1 base at J, with 10 bases between the two ends. The V gene's germline CDR1 is SGHTA and CDR2 FQGNSA. Written as DNA, the CDR3 is TGTGCCAGCAGCTTAGCGGTAACCCCTTCCTACAATGAGCAGTTCTTC. The encoded protein is CASSLAVTPSYNEQFF.

This rearrangement joins TRBV29-1 to TRBJ2-1; D is possibly TRBD2 (6 bases). Germline loops: CDR1 SQVTM, CDR2 ANQGSEA. The V end lost 6 bases, the J end lost 9 bases, and 33 bases lay between the germline ends. The CDR3 runs to 18 residues. The CDR3 nucleotides are TGCAGCGTCGCTCCTCACGGGGAAACTCGGGAGTATCGGGGTGAGCAGTTCTTC. Amino acid sequence: CSVAPHGETREYRGEQFF.

This clone was observed a single time. V and J are TRBV27 and TRBJ1-5; weak D call: TRBD1 (5 bases). The germline CDR1 and CDR2 sequences are MNHEY and SMNVEV (reference sequence). This CDR3 is built from 16 residues. Between the trimmed V and J ends, which lost 0 bases and 3 bases, there was a span of 12 bases. For the CDR3, the DNA is TGTGCCAGCAGTTTATCAGGGGCCTTCTTCAATCAGCCCCAGCATTTT. Encoded protein: CASSLSGAFFNQPQHF.

This chain links TRBV5-1 with TRBJ1-4; D is unresolved. This CDR3 region has 18 residues. The germline V gene encodes CDR1 SGHRS and CDR2 YFSETQ. V was pared by 4 bases and J by 0 bases, with 19 bases between. CDR3 sequence (DNA): TGCGCCAGCAGCCGGCAAGTGGCAACCCCTTCAACTAATGAAAAACTGTTTTTT. Its translation is CASSRQVATPSTNEKLFF.

The gene calls are TRBV21-1 and TRBJ2-7; TRBD2, as called in the table, went unchecked against the DNA. TRBV21-1 is listed as a pseudogene. CDR3 length: 15 residues. CDR3 sequence (DNA): TGTGCCAGCAGCAAAGTACCAGCGGGAGTCCACGAGCAGTACTTC. Its protein is CASSKVPAGVHEQYF.

The chain joins TRBV4-3 to TRBJ2-7, with TRBD2 identical over 11 bases. Germline-derived CDR1 and CDR2 are LGHNA and YSLEER. With V trimmed by 1 base and J by 7 bases, 9 bases remained unmatched. The CDR3 contains 16 residues. CDR3 coding DNA: TGCGCCAGCAGCCAAGGGGTAGCGGGAGGGCCATATGAGCAGTACTTC. It encodes CASSQGVAGGPYEQYF.

This clone was detected only once. This chain joins TRBV7-9 and TRBJ2-1, with 9 bases matching TRBD2. The trim removed 5 bases at V and 4 bases at J, leaving 6 bases unmatched. Germline CDR1 SEHNR, CDR2 FQNEAQ (reference sequence). The CDR3 is made up of 15 amino acids. CDR3 DNA sequence: TGTGCCAGCAGCCCACGGCTAGCGGGGTACAATGAGCAGTTCTTC. Translating it yields CASSPRLAGYNEQFF. The full variable domain, rest sourced from reference TRBV7-9 and TRBJ2-1, is DTGVSQNPRHKITKRGQNVTFRCDPISEHNRLYWYRQTLGQGPEFLTYFQNEAQLEKSRLLSDRFSAERPKGSFSTLEIQRTEQGDSAMYLCASSPRLAGYNEQFFGPGTRLTVL.

This clone was seen once. CDR3 nucleotides: TGTGCCACCAGTGATTTGAGGATGGGGCTTTCTCAATTCTTC. Amino acids: CATSDLRMGLSQFF. The genes are TRBV24-1 and TRBJ2-1, with a weak D call TRBD1 (5 bases). V dropped 0 bases and J dropped 16 bases, with 18 bases sitting between them. The CDR3 runs to 14 residues. CDR1 is KGHDR and CDR2 is SFDVKD in the germline V gene.

The V and J genes are TRBV15 and TRBJ2-2; 8 nucleotides line up with TRBD1. Germline V lookup: CDR1 LNHNV, CDR2 YYDKDF (reference sequence). V trimming: 5 bases; J trimming: 4 bases; junction bases outside the gene matches: 6. The CDR3 is 15 residues long. CDR3 sequence reads: CATSPGTGFTGELFF. CDR3 nucleotides: TGTGCCACCAGCCCCGGGACAGGATTCACCGGGGAGCTGTTTTTT.

The J gene is TRBJ1-6, the V gene TRBV27; D not resolved. Trimming removed 6 bases at V and 0 bases at J, with 9 bases between. The CDR3 contains 15 residues. Germline V gene data show CDR1 as MNHEY and CDR2 as SMNVEV (reference sequence). CDR3 sequence (DNA): TGTGCCAGCAGCCGGGAGAGCTCCTATAATTCACCCCTCCACTTT. This sequence encodes CASSRESSYNSPLHF.

In DNA form, the CDR3 reads TGTGCCAGTAGTACGGGACTCGTAACCACAGATACGCAGTATTTT. Translating gives CASSTGLVTTDTQYF. The J gene is TRBJ2-3, the V gene TRBV19, with a possible D match to TRBD2 (6 bases). The CDR3 is 15 amino acids. Germline CDR1 reads LNHDA; CDR2 reads SQIVND (reference sequence). V lost 4 bases to trimming and J lost 2 bases, with 13 bases between them.

V usage is TRBV18 and J usage is TRBJ1-5, with D uncertain. Germline CDR1 is KGHSH and CDR2 is LQKENI. Between the trimmed V and J ends, which lost 0 bases and 5 bases, there was a span of 14 bases. The CDR3 runs 16 residues. The CDR3 sequence: CASSPPGSSGHQPQHF. The CDR3 nucleotides are TGTGCCAGCTCACCACCTGGGTCGTCGGGCCATCAGCCCCAGCATTTT.